Listed here is a single TCR beta chain. This record belongs to a study of cytomegalovirus exposure and HLA in healthy donors. The CDR3 consists of 14 residues. Germline V CDR1 and CDR2: MNHEY, SVGAGI. Unmatched junction bases numbered 7, after V lost 6 bases and J lost 4 bases. PCR primers comprised 60 Vbeta and 13 Jbeta primers. Sequencing used immunoSEQ multiplex PCR; TCRdb keeps in-frame clones, though not all of them. The data hold under 200,000 clones, with almost 80% observed a single time. This TCR came from a man younger than 45 in good health and CMV-seronegative. The V and J genes are TRBV6-5 and TRBJ2-5; 8 bases line up with TRBD1. Sequenced: PBMCs. CDR3 loop: CASRRTGHGETQYF. The CDR3 nucleotides are TGTGCCAGCAGAAGGACAGGGCACGGAGAGACCCAGTACTTC.